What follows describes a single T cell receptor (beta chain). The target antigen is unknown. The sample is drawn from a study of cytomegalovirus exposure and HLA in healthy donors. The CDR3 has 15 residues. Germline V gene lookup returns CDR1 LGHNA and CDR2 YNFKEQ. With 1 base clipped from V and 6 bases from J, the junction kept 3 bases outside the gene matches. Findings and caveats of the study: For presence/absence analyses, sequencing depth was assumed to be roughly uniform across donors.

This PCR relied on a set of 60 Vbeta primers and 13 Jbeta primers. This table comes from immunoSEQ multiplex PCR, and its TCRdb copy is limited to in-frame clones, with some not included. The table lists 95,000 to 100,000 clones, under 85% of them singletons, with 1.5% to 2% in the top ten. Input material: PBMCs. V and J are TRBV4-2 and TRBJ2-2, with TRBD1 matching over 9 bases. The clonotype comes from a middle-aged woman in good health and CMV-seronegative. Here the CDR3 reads CASSQGQGVAGELFF. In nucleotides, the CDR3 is TGTGCCAGCAGCCAAGGACAGGGGGTCGCCGGGGAGCTGTTTTTT.